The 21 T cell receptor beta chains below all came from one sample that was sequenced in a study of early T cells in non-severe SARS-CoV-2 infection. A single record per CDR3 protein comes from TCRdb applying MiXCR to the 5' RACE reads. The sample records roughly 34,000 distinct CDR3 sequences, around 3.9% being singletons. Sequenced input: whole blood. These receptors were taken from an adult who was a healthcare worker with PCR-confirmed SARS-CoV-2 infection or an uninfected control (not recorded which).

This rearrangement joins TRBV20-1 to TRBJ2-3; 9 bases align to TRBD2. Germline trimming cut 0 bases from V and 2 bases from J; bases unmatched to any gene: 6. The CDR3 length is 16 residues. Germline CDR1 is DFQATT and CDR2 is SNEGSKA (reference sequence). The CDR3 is CSARDGLAGNTDTQYF. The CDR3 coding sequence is TGCAGTGCTAGAGATGGTCTAGCGGGAAACACAGATACGCAGTATTTT.

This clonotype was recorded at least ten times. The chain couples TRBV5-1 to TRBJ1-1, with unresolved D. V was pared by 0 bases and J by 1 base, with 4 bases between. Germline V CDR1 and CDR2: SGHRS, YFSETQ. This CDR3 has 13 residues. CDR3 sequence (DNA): TGCGCCAGCAGCTTGGCCAGGAACACTGAAGCTTTCTTT. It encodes CASSLARNTEAFF.

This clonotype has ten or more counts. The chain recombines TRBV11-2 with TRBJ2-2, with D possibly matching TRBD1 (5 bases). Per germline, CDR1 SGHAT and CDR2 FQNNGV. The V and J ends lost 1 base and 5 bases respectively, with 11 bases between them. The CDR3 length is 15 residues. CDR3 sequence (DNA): TGTGCCAGCAGCTTAGGACAGTTACGGACCGGGGAGCTGTTTTTT. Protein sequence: CASSLGQLRTGELFF.

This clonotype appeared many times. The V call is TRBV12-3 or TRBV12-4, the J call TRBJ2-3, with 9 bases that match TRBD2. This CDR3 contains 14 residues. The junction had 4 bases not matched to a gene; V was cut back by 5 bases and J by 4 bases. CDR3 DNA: TGTGCCAGCAGTCGACTAGCGGAGGCAGATACGCAGTATTTT. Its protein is CASSRLAEADTQYF.

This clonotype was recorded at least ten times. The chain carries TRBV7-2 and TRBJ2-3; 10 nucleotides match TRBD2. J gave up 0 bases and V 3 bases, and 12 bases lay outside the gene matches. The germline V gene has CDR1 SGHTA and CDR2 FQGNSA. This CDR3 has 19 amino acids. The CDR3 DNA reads TGTGCCAGCAGCTTTCCGGCTAGCGGGGGAAGGCGGAGCACAGATACGCAGTATTTT. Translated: CASSFPASGGRRSTDTQYF.

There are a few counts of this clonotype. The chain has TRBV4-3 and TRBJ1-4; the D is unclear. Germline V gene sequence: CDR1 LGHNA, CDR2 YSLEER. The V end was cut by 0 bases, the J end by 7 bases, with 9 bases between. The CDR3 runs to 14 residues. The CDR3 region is CASSQEWGVEKLFF. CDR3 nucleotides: TGCGCCAGCAGCCAAGAATGGGGAGTTGAAAAACTGTTTTTT.

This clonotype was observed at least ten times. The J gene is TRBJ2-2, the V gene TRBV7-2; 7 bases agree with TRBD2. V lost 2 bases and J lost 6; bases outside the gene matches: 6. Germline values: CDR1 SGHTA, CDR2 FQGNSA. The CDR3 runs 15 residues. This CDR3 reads CASSLRGGDPGELFF. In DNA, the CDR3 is TGTGCCAGCAGCTTACGCGGGGGAGATCCCGGGGAGCTGTTTTTT.

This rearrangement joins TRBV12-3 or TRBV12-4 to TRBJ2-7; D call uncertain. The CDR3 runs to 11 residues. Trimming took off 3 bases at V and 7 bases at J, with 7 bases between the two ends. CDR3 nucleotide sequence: TGTGCCAGCAGTTTTTCCGGGGAGCAGTACTTC. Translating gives CASSFSGEQYF.

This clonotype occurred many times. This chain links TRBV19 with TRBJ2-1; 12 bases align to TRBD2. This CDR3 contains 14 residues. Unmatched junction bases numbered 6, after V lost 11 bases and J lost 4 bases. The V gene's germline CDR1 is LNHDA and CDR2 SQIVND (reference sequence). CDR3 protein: CAVRTSGIYNEQFF. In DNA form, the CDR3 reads TGTGCCGTCAGGACTAGCGGGATTTACAATGAGCAGTTCTTC.

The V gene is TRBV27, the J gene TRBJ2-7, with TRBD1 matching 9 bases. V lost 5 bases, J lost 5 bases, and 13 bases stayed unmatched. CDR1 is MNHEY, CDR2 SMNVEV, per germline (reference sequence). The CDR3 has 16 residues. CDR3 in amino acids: CASSTGGALFGHEQYF. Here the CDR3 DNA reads TGTGCCAGCAGTACAGGGGGCGCCCTGTTTGGCCACGAGCAGTACTTC.

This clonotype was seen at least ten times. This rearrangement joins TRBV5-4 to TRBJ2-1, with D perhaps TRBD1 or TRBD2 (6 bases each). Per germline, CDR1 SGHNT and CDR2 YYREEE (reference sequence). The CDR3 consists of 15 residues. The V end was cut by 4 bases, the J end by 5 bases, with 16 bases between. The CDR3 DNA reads TGTGCCAGCAGCATCGGGGGCTTCGGTGACAATGAGCAGTTCTTC. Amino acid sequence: CASSIGGFGDNEQFF. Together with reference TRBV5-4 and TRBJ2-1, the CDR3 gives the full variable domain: ETGVTQSPTHLIKTRGQQVTLRCSSQSGHNTVSWYQQALGQGPQFIFQYYREEENGRGNFPPRFSGLQFPNYSSELNVNALELDDSALYLCASSIGGFGDNEQFFGPGTRLTVL.

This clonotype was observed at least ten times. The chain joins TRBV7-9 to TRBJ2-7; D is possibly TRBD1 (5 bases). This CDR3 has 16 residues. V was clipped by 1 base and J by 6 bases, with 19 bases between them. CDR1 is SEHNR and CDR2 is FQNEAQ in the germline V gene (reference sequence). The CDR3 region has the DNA TGTGCCAGCAGCTTAGGAGTTGGTCAGGGCCGGAGCGAGCAGTACTTC. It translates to CASSLGVGQGRSEQYF. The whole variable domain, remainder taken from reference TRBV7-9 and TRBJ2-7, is DTGVSQNPRHKITKRGQNVTFRCDPISEHNRLYWYRQTLGQGPEFLTYFQNEAQLEKSRLLSDRFSAERPKGSFSTLEIQRTEQGDSAMYLCASSLGVGQGRSEQYFGPGTRLTVT.

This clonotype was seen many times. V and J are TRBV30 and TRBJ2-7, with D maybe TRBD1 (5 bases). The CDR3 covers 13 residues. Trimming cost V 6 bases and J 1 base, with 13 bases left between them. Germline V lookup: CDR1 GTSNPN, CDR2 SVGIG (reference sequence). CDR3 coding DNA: TGTGCCTGTACGCCAAGGGGATCCTACGAGCAGTACTTC. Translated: CACTPRGSYEQYF.

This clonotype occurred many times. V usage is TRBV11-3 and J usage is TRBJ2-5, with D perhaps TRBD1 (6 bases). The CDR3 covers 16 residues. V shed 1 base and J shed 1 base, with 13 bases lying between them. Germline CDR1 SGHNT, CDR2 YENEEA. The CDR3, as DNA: TGTGCCAGCAGCTTAGGGACGCAGGGGCGCCAAGAGACCCAGTACTTC. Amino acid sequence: CASSLGTQGRQETQYF. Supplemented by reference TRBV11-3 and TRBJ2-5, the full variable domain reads EAGVVQSPRYKIIEKKQPVAFWCNPISGHNTLYWYLQNLGQGPELLIRYENEEAVDDSQLPKDRFSAERLKGVDSTLKIQPAELGDSAVYLCASSLGTQGRQETQYFGPGTRLLVL.

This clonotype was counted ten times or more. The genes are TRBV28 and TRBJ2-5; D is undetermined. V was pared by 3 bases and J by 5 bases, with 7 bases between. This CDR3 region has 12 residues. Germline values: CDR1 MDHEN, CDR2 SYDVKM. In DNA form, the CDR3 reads TGTGCCAGCAGTTTGGTTCAGGAGACCCAGTACTTC. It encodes CASSLVQETQYF.

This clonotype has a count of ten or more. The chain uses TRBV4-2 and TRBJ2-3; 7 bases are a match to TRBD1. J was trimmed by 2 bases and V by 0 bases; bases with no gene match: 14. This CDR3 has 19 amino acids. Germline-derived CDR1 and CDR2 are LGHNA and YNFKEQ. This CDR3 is CASSQEGAGTANPTDTQYF. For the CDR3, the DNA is TGTGCCAGCAGCCAAGAAGGGGCTGGGACAGCGAATCCCACAGATACGCAGTATTTT.

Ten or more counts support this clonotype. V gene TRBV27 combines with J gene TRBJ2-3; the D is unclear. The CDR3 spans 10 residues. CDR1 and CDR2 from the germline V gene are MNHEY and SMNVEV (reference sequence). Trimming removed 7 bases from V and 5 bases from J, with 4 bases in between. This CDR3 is CASTGDTQYF. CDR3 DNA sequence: TGTGCCAGCACGGGAGATACGCAGTATTTT.

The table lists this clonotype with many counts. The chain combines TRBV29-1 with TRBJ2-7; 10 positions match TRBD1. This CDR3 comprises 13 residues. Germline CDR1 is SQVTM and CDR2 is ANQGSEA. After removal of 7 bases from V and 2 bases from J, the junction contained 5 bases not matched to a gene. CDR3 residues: CSAGDRGPYEQYF. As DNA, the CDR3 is TGCAGCGCCGGGGACAGGGGACCCTACGAGCAGTACTTC.

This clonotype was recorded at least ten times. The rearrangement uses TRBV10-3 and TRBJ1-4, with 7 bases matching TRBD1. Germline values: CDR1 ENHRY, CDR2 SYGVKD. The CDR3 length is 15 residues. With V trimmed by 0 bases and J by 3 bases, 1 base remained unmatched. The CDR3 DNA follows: TGTGCCATCAGTGAGTCGGGGACAGCTAATGAAAAACTGTTTTTT. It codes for CAISESGTANEKLFF.

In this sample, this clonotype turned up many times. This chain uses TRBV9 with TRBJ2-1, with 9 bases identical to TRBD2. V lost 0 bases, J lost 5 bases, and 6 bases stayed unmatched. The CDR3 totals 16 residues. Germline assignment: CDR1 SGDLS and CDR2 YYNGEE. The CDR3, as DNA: TGTGCCAGCAGCGTAGAAGCTAGCGGGAACGACAATGAGCAGTTCTTC. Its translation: CASSVEASGNDNEQFF.

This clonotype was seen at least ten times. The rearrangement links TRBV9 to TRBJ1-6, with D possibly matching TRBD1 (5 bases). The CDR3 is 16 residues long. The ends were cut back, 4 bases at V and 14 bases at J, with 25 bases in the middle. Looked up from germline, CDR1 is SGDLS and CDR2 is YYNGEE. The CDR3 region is CASSPSPTVGIRALHF. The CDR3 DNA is TGTGCCAGCAGCCCCAGCCCGACAGTGGGCATTCGGGCCCTCCACTTT.